This is a list of T cell receptor beta chains from one sample in a study of blood T cell repertoires in COVID-19. Generated by immunoSEQ multiplex PCR, the TCRdb table keeps only in-frame clones and is missing some. The sample consists of about 260,000 clones, 85% to 90% of them appearing once. The specimen was peripheral blood. The receptors originated from a woman aged 60-70 years with COVID-19, enrolled during active disease. The CDR3 runs from the conserved cysteine through the conserved F or W. The D gene is left open where the match is weak. The size entry is marked missing in some rows and otherwise reads once, few, many or a size class.

j_gene: TRBJ2-5; v_gene: TRBV30; abundance: few; d_gene: TRBD2; CDR3nt: TGTGCCTGGAGTAGACTAGCGGAAGAGACCCAGTACTTC; CDR3aa: CAWSRLAEETQYF
j_gene: TRBJ2-1; v_gene: TRBV27; abundance: .; d_gene: .; CDR3nt: TGTGCCAGCAGTAAAAGAGGAGGGTCCTCCTACAATGAGCAGTTCTTC; CDR3aa: CASSKRGGSSYNEQFF
j_gene: TRBJ1-1; v_gene: TRBV5-4; abundance: once; d_gene: .; CDR3nt: TGTGCCAGCAGCCAACAGGGTAAGTCGGAAGCTTTCTTT; CDR3aa: CASSQQGKSEAFF
j_gene: TRBJ2-3; v_gene: TRBV3-1/TRBV3-2; abundance: .; d_gene: TRBD2; CDR3nt: TGTGCCAGCAGCCAAGGGACTAGCGTGAGCCAGTATTTT; CDR3aa: CASSQGTSVSQYF
j_gene: TRBJ1-4; v_gene: TRBV11-3; abundance: .; d_gene: TRBD1; CDR3nt: TGTGCCAGCAGCCCGGGGACAGGGAATGAAAAACTGTTTTTT; CDR3aa: CASSPGTGNEKLFF
j_gene: TRBJ1-3; v_gene: TRBV30; abundance: once; d_gene: TRBD1; CDR3nt: TGTGCCTGGAGTGCCGACAGGGTCTCTGGAAACACCATATATTTT; CDR3aa: CAWSADRVSGNTIYF
j_gene: TRBJ1-2; v_gene: TRBV27; abundance: once; d_gene: .; CDR3nt: TGTGCCAGCAGTTTGTCAGGGGTTCAGGGCTACACCTTC; CDR3aa: CASSLSGVQGYTF
j_gene: TRBJ1-5; v_gene: TRBV30; abundance: .; d_gene: TRBD1; CDR3nt: TGTGCCTGGAGCGGGTTTGGTGAGGCCAGCCAGGGGGGTCAGCCCCAGCATTTT; CDR3aa: CAWSGFGEASQGGQPQHF
j_gene: TRBJ1-1; v_gene: TRBV2; abundance: few; d_gene: TRBD1; CDR3nt: TGTGCCAGCAGTCGAGACAGGGTGACTGAAGCTTTCTTT; CDR3aa: CASSRDRVTEAFF
j_gene: TRBJ2-1; v_gene: TRBV24-1; abundance: .; d_gene: TRBD2; CDR3nt: TGTGCCACCAGTGGGACCGGGGGAGGGGCCTACAATGAGCAGTTCTTC; CDR3aa: CATSGTGGGAYNEQFF